This TCR beta chain emerged from a study of blood T cells in healthy people across ages (dated by TCRdb to between 2015 and 2017). Context from the whole study: In model experiments, template switching captured about one uniquely barcoded TCR beta cDNA molecule for every two T cells. Age-related changes in TCR beta repertoire diversity were measured in the study by deep sequencing normalized with unique cDNA molecular identifiers. The donors were split into four age groups: young (average around 15 years), middle-aged (39), aged (about 62) and long-lived (roughly 77). For two donors (one aged 18 to 29 and one aged 80 or older), the study analyzed two additional independent replicas of 1 million unique cDNA reads from the same blood draw.

Donors were approximately 42 systemically healthy Caucasian individuals from Russia aged roughly 6 to 100 years. Each donor gave ten milliliters of peripheral blood, drawn into EDTA-treated Vacutainer tubes. Ficoll-Paque density-gradient centrifugation was used to isolate PBMCs, with at least 6.5 million per sample. Trizol reagent was used to extract total RNA from the PBMCs, yielding at least 5.5 micrograms per sample. Naive CD45RAhigh/CD27high T cell percentages were measured by flow cytometry on a PBMC aliquot from every donor. A remark on this clonotype: The antigen this receptor binds is unknown. Per-base quality was not reported, and no clone a single base away is much larger than it.

What the work shows at the level of the full study, not this receptor alone: Bulk unsorted PBMC profiling prevented conclusive comparison of naive and antigen-experienced compartments. The long-lived group showed more naive CD4+ T cells, fewer expanded clones and increased TCR diversity than the aged group, suggesting age selection. As age increased, observed TCR beta diversity per million T cells dropped in a roughly linear way, and a significant reduction was already evident by age around 41. The percentage of naive T cells measured by flow cytometry correlated strongly with observed TCR beta diversity. Estimates of total diversity from one million sequenced T cells were regarded as lower bounds and underestimates. Because donor CMV infection status was unknown, age-related changes in expanded clonotypes were potentially confounded.

The library was made by 5' RACE. The instrument was an Illumina HiSeq 2500. A second PCR of roughly 7 to 11 cycles was performed with a sample-barcoded 5' primer and a J-beta primer mix. Each TCR beta cDNA molecule received a unique molecular identifier from a template-switch 5' adaptor carrying 12 random nucleotides. Each sample yielded at least 2.5 million CDR3-containing paired-end reads. All of the RNA was converted into first-strand cDNA using the Mint cDNA synthesis kit, with a TRBC-specific oligonucleotide serving as the primer. All cDNA was treated with uracil-DNA glycosylase and then went through a first 18-cycle PCR with the universal primers M1SS and BC2_uni_R. The authors' analysis ran thus. For normalization, 1 million high-quality reads were randomly selected from each sample, with every read carrying a distinct molecular identifier. Reads sharing molecular identifiers were discarded rather than binned into consensus sequences. MiTCR, set to a Q25 quality threshold and the strictest error-elimination algorithm, was used for CDR3 identification, clonotype clustering and error correction. A nonparametric unseen species model using Euler transformation provided a lower-bound estimate of total TCR beta diversity. TCRdb handled the public reads itself, with Q25 trimming in fastp and clone calling in MiXCR, and kept productive beta chains. Rows with one shared CDR3 protein collapse into an entry with the most common genes and DNA. It is TCRdb's table, rather than the study itself, that gives the V and J calls and clone size. The sample table records 750,000 to 850,000 distinct CDR3 sequences; just under 25% of these occur just once. The ten largest clones take up roughly 3.5% of the sample.

This sample was shared with a second study, whose subject was T cells of mothers and their children. As the second paper documents: Nine systemically healthy Caucasian individuals, comprising three mothers and their six children, were included as donors. cDNA synthesis used all of the extracted RNA, with roughly 1.6 ug of RNA in each 15 ul reaction. In the second PCR, sample barcodes and 2-4 random nucleotides were introduced via the M1S primer. Over 8.5 million TCR beta CDR3 reads were obtained for each mother, and about 3 million reads were obtained for each child. TCR recombination output is similarly shaped by thymic selection in related and unrelated pairs, with a minor effect exerted by inherited differences. Normalized repertoire overlap was always slightly but never significantly higher in related than unrelated mother-child pairs. No persistent microchimeric T cell clones were detected, at a sensitivity of roughly 100 clones per million clonotypes. The study used deep NGS to compare TCR beta repertoires of mothers and children, seeking features distinguishing related mother-child pairs from unrelated individuals. The mean age was roughly 36 +/- 4 years for the mothers and approximately 11 +/- 4 years for the children. After adapter ligation with NEBNext reagents, the libraries were sequenced on Illumina HiSeq 2000 with 100+100 nt paired-end reads. To prevent cross-contamination, the mother and child libraries were prepared a month apart and were sequenced in separate runs. For each donor, somewhere between roughly 450,000 and 2,100,000 distinct TCR beta clonotypes were identified. Naive TCR beta clonotypes were estimated from low-frequency clonotypes matched to each donor's FACS-determined naive share, without sorting.

The sequence was obtained from a boy between 10 and 17 years old in good health. Source material: blood.

The CDR3 amino acid sequence is: CASSLLNRDSRYGYTF. At the DNA level, the sequence is TGTGCCAGCAGCCTCCTAAACCGGGACAGCCGTTATGGCTACACCTTC. The chain is made from TRBV7-9 and TRBJ1-2, with 7 junctional bases fitting TRBD1. Inclusive of the bounding cysteine and phenylalanine, the CDR3 is 16 residues long. The sequence is cut down to CDR3 DNA, 48 bases in frame from base 1. Looking up the germline V gene (reference sequence) yields CDR1 SEHNR and CDR2 FQNEAQ. The junction shows trimming of 5 bases on V and 5 bases on J, and the gene matches do not reach 14 bases of it.